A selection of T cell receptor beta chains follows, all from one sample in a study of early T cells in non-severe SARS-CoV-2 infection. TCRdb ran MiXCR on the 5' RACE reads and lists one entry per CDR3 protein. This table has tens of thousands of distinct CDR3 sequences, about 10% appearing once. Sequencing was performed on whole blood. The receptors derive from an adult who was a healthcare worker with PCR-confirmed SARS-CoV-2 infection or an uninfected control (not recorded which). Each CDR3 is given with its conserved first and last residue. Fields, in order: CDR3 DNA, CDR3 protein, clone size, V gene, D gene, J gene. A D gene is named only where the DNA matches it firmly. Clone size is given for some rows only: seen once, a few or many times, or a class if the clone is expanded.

DNA: TGTGCCAGCAGCCAAGCACCTGACAGGGTCTATGGCTACACCTTC
CDR3: CASSQAPDRVYGYTF
size: many
V: TRBV3-1
D: TRBD1
J: TRBJ1-2

DNA: TGTGCCAGCAAAGCCGGTAATGAAAAACTGTTTTTT
CDR3: CASKAGNEKLFF
size: once
V: TRBV6-2/TRBV6-3
D: .
J: TRBJ1-4

DNA: TGTGCCAGCAGCATGGGGACAGGCCAGCCCCAGCATTTT
CDR3: CASSMGTGQPQHF
size: few
V: TRBV7-3
D: TRBD1
J: TRBJ1-5

DNA: TGTGCCAGCAGATTCGACAGGGGGGTAAGGGAGACCCAGTACTTC
CDR3: CASRFDRGVRETQYF
size: many
V: TRBV28
D: TRBD1
J: TRBJ2-5

DNA: TGTGCCAGCAGCTTGGTGGGGGCGGACTATGGCTACACCTTC
CDR3: CASSLVGADYGYTF
size: many
V: TRBV5-6
D: .
J: TRBJ1-2

DNA: TGTGCCAGTCGCGTACGGATGAACACTGAAGCTTTCTTT
CDR3: CASRVRMNTEAFF
size: many
V: TRBV14
D: .
J: TRBJ1-1

DNA: TGTGCCAGCAGCCAGGGGACCAGCTACAATGAGCAGTTCTTC
CDR3: CASSQGTSYNEQFF
size: many
V: TRBV7-9
D: .
J: TRBJ2-1

DNA: TGTGCCAGCAGTTTCGCAGGGGGGACAGATACGCAGTATTTT
CDR3: CASSFAGGTDTQYF
size: few
V: TRBV28
D: .
J: TRBJ2-3

DNA: TGTGCCAAACAGACCTACTCTGGGGCCAACGTCCTGACTTTC
CDR3: CAKQTYSGANVLTF
size: many
V: TRBV2
D: .
J: TRBJ2-6

DNA: TGTGCCAGTAGTATAATTCAGGCATCTGGCAATCAGCCCCAGCATTTT
CDR3: CASSIIQASGNQPQHF
size: .
V: TRBV19
D: .
J: TRBJ1-5

DNA: TGTGCCAGCAGCCATTCCATCGACAGGGGATGGACTGAAGCTTTCTTT
CDR3: CASSHSIDRGWTEAFF
size: .
V: TRBV3-1
D: TRBD1
J: TRBJ1-1

DNA: TGTGCCAGCAGCCCTAACGCCGGACTAGCGGGGGAGACCCAGTACTTC
CDR3: CASSPNAGLAGETQYF
size: many
V: TRBV7-3
D: TRBD2
J: TRBJ2-5

DNA: TGTGCCAGCAGCCTCTCCCTGACAGGTCGGGATTACGAGCAGTACTTC
CDR3: CASSLSLTGRDYEQYF
size: .
V: TRBV25-1
D: .
J: TRBJ2-7

DNA: TGTGCCAGCAGCTCGACAGGCAATGAGCAGTTCTTC
CDR3: CASSSTGNEQFF
size: .
V: TRBV7-3
D: .
J: TRBJ2-1

DNA: TGTGCCAGCAGCTTAGGAGGAGGGGCCAACGTCCTGACTTTC
CDR3: CASSLGGGANVLTF
size: few
V: TRBV7-2
D: .
J: TRBJ2-6

DNA: TGTGCCAGCAGCTTAGAGGCCCTAAGGGGTGAAGCTTTCTTT
CDR3: CASSLEALRGEAFF
size: many
V: TRBV7-2
D: .
J: TRBJ1-1

DNA: TGTGCCAGCGCCCGTTCCCTGGGCACAGATACGCAGTATTTT
CDR3: CASARSLGTDTQYF
size: many
V: TRBV18
D: .
J: TRBJ2-3

DNA: TGCGCCAGCAGCTCCGGATCTAGCGGTGACACAGATACGCAGTATTTT
CDR3: CASSSGSSGDTDTQYF
size: many
V: TRBV5-1
D: TRBD2
J: TRBJ2-3

DNA: TGTGCCATCTCCCCGTCCGGTAATTCACCCCTCCACTTT
CDR3: CAISPSGNSPLHF
size: many
V: TRBV10-3
D: .
J: TRBJ1-6

DNA: TGTGCCAGCACCCCCGAGCGAAACACCGGGGAGCTGTTTTTT
CDR3: CASTPERNTGELFF
size: .
V: TRBV12-3/TRBV12-4
D: .
J: TRBJ2-2

DNA: TGTGCCAGCAGCCAAGATATCGAGTCGTACAATGAGCAGTTCTTC
CDR3: CASSQDIESYNEQFF
size: few
V: TRBV3-1
D: .
J: TRBJ2-1

DNA: TGCAGCGTCGCAAACACAGGGGGCTCTCAAGAGACCCAGTACTTC
CDR3: CSVANTGGSQETQYF
size: many
V: TRBV29-1
D: TRBD1
J: TRBJ2-5

DNA: TGTGCCAGCAGTGGTCCCAGGGAAGGAGGTTACTCGTCCTATGGCTACACCTTC
CDR3: CASSGPREGGYSSYGYTF
size: many
V: TRBV2
D: .
J: TRBJ1-2

DNA: TGTGCCAGCAGCTTAGGGGGGGTGATTTCCTACGAGCAGTACTTC
CDR3: CASSLGGVISYEQYF
size: many
V: TRBV11-2
D: .
J: TRBJ2-7

DNA: TGCGCCAGCAGCTTGGCCGTAAATTCACCCCTCCACTTT
CDR3: CASSLAVNSPLHF
size: few
V: TRBV5-1
D: .
J: TRBJ1-6

DNA: TGCGCCAGCAGCTTGGAGAGCTACGAAAAACTGTTTTTT
CDR3: CASSLESYEKLFF
size: many
V: TRBV5-1
D: .
J: TRBJ1-4

DNA: TGCGCCAGCAGGGCCCTTGGGACAGCGTTGGGGGAGACCCAGTACTTC
CDR3: CASRALGTALGETQYF
size: many
V: TRBV5-1
D: TRBD1
J: TRBJ2-5

DNA: TGTGCCAGCTCCCCTAGGACCCGCTGGGATGAGCAGTTCTTC
CDR3: CASSPRTRWDEQFF
size: once
V: TRBV9
D: .
J: TRBJ2-1

DNA: TGTGCCAGCAGTGAATTTTTTAAGCCGGGACTAGCGGGAGGGCTGGCCGGGGAGCTGTTTTTT
CDR3: CASSEFFKPGLAGGLAGELFF
size: many
V: TRBV25-1
D: TRBD2
J: TRBJ2-2

DNA: TGTGCCAGCAGTCCGGGAGCGGGAGTCACAGATACGCAGTATTTT
CDR3: CASSPGAGVTDTQYF
size: many
V: TRBV27
D: TRBD2
J: TRBJ2-3

DNA: TGTGCCAGCAGCAGGACTAGCGGGATCCTACAAGAGACCCAGTACTTC
CDR3: CASSRTSGILQETQYF
size: .
V: TRBV2
D: TRBD2
J: TRBJ2-5

DNA: TGTGCCATCAGAAACAACAGGGAAAATTCACCCCTCCACTTT
CDR3: CAIRNNRENSPLHF
size: .
V: TRBV10-3
D: .
J: TRBJ1-6

DNA: TGCAGCGTTGGTAGCGGGAGCTACAATGAGCAGTTCTTC
CDR3: CSVGSGSYNEQFF
size: many
V: TRBV29-1
D: TRBD2
J: TRBJ2-1

DNA: TGTGCCAGCAGTTTAAGGGACAGGCATGGCTACACCTTC
CDR3: CASSLRDRHGYTF
size: .
V: TRBV12-3/TRBV12-4
D: TRBD1
J: TRBJ1-2

DNA: TGTGCCAGCAGCTTGATGCCCGGGAGGAGCACAGATACGCAGTATTTT
CDR3: CASSLMPGRSTDTQYF
size: many
V: TRBV5-6
D: TRBD2
J: TRBJ2-3

DNA: TGTGCCAGCAGTTTTCCTGACAGGGAAACTGAAGCTTTCTTT
CDR3: CASSFPDRETEAFF
size: .
V: TRBV27
D: TRBD1
J: TRBJ1-1

DNA: TGTGCCAGCAGCTCGCGAAGGGACATTCAGTACTTC
CDR3: CASSSRRDIQYF
size: many
V: TRBV7-6
D: .
J: TRBJ2-4

DNA: TGCAGTGCTACTCGGACAGCAACTAACTATGGCTACACCTTC
CDR3: CSATRTATNYGYTF
size: .
V: TRBV20-1
D: .
J: TRBJ1-2

DNA: TGTGCCATCAGTGAGTCGTCCATAACGAATCAGCCCCAGCATTTT
CDR3: CAISESSITNQPQHF
size: once
V: TRBV10-3
D: .
J: TRBJ1-5

DNA: TGTGCCAGCAGCCGGGGGGTTCACGAGCAGTACTTC
CDR3: CASSRGVHEQYF
size: medium-sized
V: TRBV3-1
D: .
J: TRBJ2-7

DNA: TGTGCCAGTAGACCCCACAGGGGCCAAGAGACCCAGTACTTC
CDR3: CASRPHRGQETQYF
size: few
V: TRBV19
D: TRBD1
J: TRBJ2-5

DNA: TGTGCCAGCAGCCAAGATATTTCCGGGGCCCAGTACTTC
CDR3: CASSQDISGAQYF
size: many
V: TRBV3-1
D: .
J: TRBJ2-5

DNA: TGTGCCAGCAGCATCAACAGACCCACTGAAGCTTTCTTT
CDR3: CASSINRPTEAFF
size: .
V: TRBV11-2
D: .
J: TRBJ1-1

DNA: TGTGCCAGCAGCTCAGGGGGTGGCTATGGCTACACCTTC
CDR3: CASSSGGGYGYTF
size: many
V: TRBV7-2
D: TRBD1
J: TRBJ1-2

DNA: TGTGCTAGTGGTTTTGCCCGGTATAGCAATCAGCCCCAGCATTTT
CDR3: CASGFARYSNQPQHF
size: many
V: TRBV12-5
D: .
J: TRBJ1-5

DNA: TGTGCCAGCAGCCAAGAGACCCAGTACTTC
CDR3: CASSQETQYF
size: many
V: TRBV5-6
D: .
J: TRBJ2-5

DNA: TGTGCCAGCAGTGAATATCTTAACCAACCTGGGGAAAAACTGTTTTTT
CDR3: CASSEYLNQPGEKLFF
size: .
V: TRBV25-1
D: .
J: TRBJ1-4

DNA: TGTGCCAGCAGCCCAAGACTAGCGAACACCGGGGAGCTGTTTTTT
CDR3: CASSPRLANTGELFF
size: many
V: TRBV9
D: .
J: TRBJ2-2